These 14 T cell receptor beta chains originate from one sample sequenced in a study of CD8 T cells in Susac syndrome. Reverse transcription of about 0.5 to 1 ug RNA was performed with random hexamers. MiXCR, applied by TCRdb to the immunoSEQ multiplex PCR reads, yields one record per CDR3 protein. The profile shows around 110,000 distinct CDR3 sequences, over 95% of them singletons. The sample consisted of CD4+ T cells from PBMCs. These receptors all come from a human donor with Susac syndrome.

The chain recombines TRBV7-9 with TRBJ2-4; TRBD2 agrees at 7 bases. With 3 bases clipped from V and 8 bases from J, the junction kept 7 bases outside the gene matches. CDR3 length: 14 amino acids. The germline gives CDR1 SEHNR, CDR2 FQNEAQ (reference sequence). In nucleotides, the CDR3 is TGTGCCAGCAGCTTGCTAGGCGGGAGTGACATTCAGTACTTC. It encodes CASSLLGGSDIQYF.

The CDR3 sequence: CASTERVYYNEQFF. As DNA, the CDR3 is TGTGCCAGCACCGAGCGGGTTTATTACAATGAGCAGTTCTTC. The chain employs TRBV7-2 and TRBJ2-1; a possible D gene is TRBD2 (6 bases). Germline values: CDR1 SGHTA, CDR2 FQGNSA. This CDR3 comprises 14 residues. The ends were cut back, 7 bases at V and 4 bases at J, with 14 bases in the middle. The entire variable domain, with the rest obtained from reference TRBV7-2 and TRBJ2-1, is as follows: GAGVSQSPSNKVTEKGKDVELRCDPISGHTALYWYRQSLGQGLEFLIYFQGNSAPDKSGLPSDRFSAERTGGSVSTLTIQRTQQEDSAVYLCASTERVYYNEQFFGPGTRLTVL.

V is TRBV30 and J is TRBJ2-5, with D possibly TRBD2 on 7 matching bases. The CDR3 has 13 amino acids. Trimming pared 7 bases from V and 6 bases from J, leaving 18 bases between. Germline CDR1 and CDR2: GTSNPN and SVGIG (reference sequence). The CDR3 nucleotides are TGTGCCTTGCTATCGGGGGGCGGACAGACCCAGTACTTC. Protein: CALLSGGGQTQYF.

The V and J genes are TRBV30 and TRBJ2-1, with D possibly matching TRBD1 (6 bases). Trimming removed 5 bases from V and 3 bases from J, with 14 bases in between. CDR3 length equals 14 residues. The V gene's germline CDR1 is GTSNPN and CDR2 SVGIG (reference sequence). CDR3 protein: CAWALGQFYNEQFF. The DNA of the CDR3 is TGTGCCTGGGCCTTAGGACAGTTCTACAATGAGCAGTTCTTC.

The V call is TRBV7-8, the J call TRBJ1-2; D gene unclear. Germline V lookup: CDR1 SGHVS, CDR2 FQNEAQ. This CDR3 region has 14 residues. V lost 0 bases, J lost 0 bases, and 5 bases lay in between. The CDR3 protein is CASSLAIPNYGYTF. The CDR3 DNA sequence: TGTGCCAGCAGCTTAGCGATCCCTAACTATGGCTACACCTTC.

The chain carries TRBV11-2 and TRBJ2-5; TRBD1 matches 8 bases. J was trimmed by 5 bases and V by 7 bases; bases with no gene match: 9. The CDR3 has 14 residues. CDR1 is SGHAT, CDR2 FQNNGV, per germline. In DNA, the CDR3 is TGTGCCAGCACCAAATCAGGGGGCGTTGAGACCCAGTACTTC. Its protein product is CASTKSGGVETQYF. Full variable domain (missing parts from reference TRBV11-2 and TRBJ2-5): EAGVAQSPRYKIIEKRQSVAFWCNPISGHATLYWYQQILGQGPKLLIQFQNNGVVDDSQLPKDRFSAERLKGVDSTLKIQPAKLEDSAVYLCASTKSGGVETQYFGPGTRLLVL.

This rearrangement joins TRBV29-1 to TRBJ2-2; D remains unclear. This CDR3 region has 10 residues. The germline V gene has CDR1 SQVTM and CDR2 ANQGSEA. Trimming pared 3 bases from V and 4 bases from J, leaving 0 bases between. CDR3 amino acids: CSVDTGELFF. CDR3 DNA sequence: TGCAGCGTTGACACCGGGGAGCTGTTTTTT.

The chain links TRBV20-1 to TRBJ2-7, with 8 nucleotides matching TRBD2. CDR3 length equals 15 residues. V gave up 5 bases and J gave up 4 bases; unmatched junction bases: 13. CDR1 and CDR2 (germline): DFQATT, SNEGSKA (reference sequence). The CDR3 loop is CSAPRWTSIGYEQYF. The CDR3 bases are TGCAGTGCTCCTCGATGGACTAGCATAGGGTACGAGCAGTACTTC.

J is TRBJ1-1 and V is TRBV5-1; TRBD1 is a possible D gene (5 bases). This CDR3 is built from 13 residues. The V end was cut by 5 bases, the J end by 1 base, with 9 bases between. From germline, CDR1 is SGHRS and CDR2 YFSETQ. CDR3 nucleotides: TGCGCCAGCAGGCAGGGCGGGAACACTGAAGCTTTCTTT. Protein sequence: CASRQGGNTEAFF. Filled out from reference TRBV5-1 and TRBJ1-1, the complete variable domain reads KAGVTQTPRYLIKTRGQQVTLSCSPISGHRSVSWYQQTPGQGLQFLFEYFSETQRNKGNFPGRFSGRQFSNSRSEMNVSTLELGDSALYLCASRQGGNTEAFFGQGTRLTVV.

The CDR3 coding sequence is TGTGCCAGCAGCCAGTCCAGTGGGGGAGGGGGCAATCAGCCCCAGCATTTT. Its protein product is CASSQSSGGGGNQPQHF. J is TRBJ1-5 and V is TRBV4-2; D might be TRBD1 (5 bases). The germline V and J ends were trimmed by 3 bases and 2 bases, with 17 bases remaining between them. Germline CDR1 is LGHNA and CDR2 is YNFKEQ. The CDR3 spans 17 residues.

This sequence joins TRBV7-2 and TRBJ2-5; 7 bases agree with TRBD1. This CDR3 has 13 amino acids. V shed 5 bases and J 1 base; nucleotides not matched to a gene: 1. Germline V gene lookup returns CDR1 SGHTA and CDR2 FQGNSA. The CDR3 region has the DNA TGTGCCAGCAGCGGGACAGTCCAAGAGACCCAGTACTTC. It codes for CASSGTVQETQYF.

This clonotype has a single count. V and J are TRBV9 and TRBJ1-1; D perhaps matches TRBD1 (6 bases). Germline V gene data show CDR1 as SGDLS and CDR2 as YYNGEE. Trimming removed 4 bases from V and 5 bases from J, with 18 bases in between. This CDR3 has 15 amino acids. In DNA, the CDR3 is TGTGCCAGCAGCCCGTGGACAGCCTTGACGACTGAAGCTTTCTTT. Translating gives CASSPWTALTTEAFF. Combining the CDR3 with reference TRBV9 and TRBJ1-1 gives the whole variable domain DSGVTQTPKHLITATGQRVTLRCSPRSGDLSVYWYQQSLDQGLQFLIQYYNGEERAKGNILERFSAQQFPDLHSELNLSSLELGDSALYFCASSPWTALTTEAFFGQGTRLTVV.

The V call is TRBV25-1, the J call TRBJ2-7; D remains unclear. Trimming cost V 2 bases and J 6 bases, with 5 bases left between them. The CDR3 consists of 11 residues. Germline CDR1 and CDR2: MGHDK and SYGVNS. This chain's CDR3 is CASSETLEQYF. CDR3 in DNA: TGTGCCAGCAGTGAAACCCTCGAGCAGTACTTC.

The chain carries TRBV20-1 and TRBJ2-5; D is unresolved. Germline CDR1 is DFQATT and CDR2 is SNEGSKA (reference sequence). The CDR3 runs to 13 residues. Between the trimmed V and J ends, which lost 4 bases and 5 bases, there was a span of 14 bases. CDR3 in DNA: TGCAGTGCTACCCCCTCGGTGGGGGAGACCCAGTACTTC. Translating gives CSATPSVGETQYF.